These 19 T cell receptor beta chains were sequenced from one sample in a study of T cell responses to AZD1222 COVID-19 vaccine. TCRdb keeps only in-frame clones here, not all; method: immunoSEQ multiplex PCR. This sample has about 120,000 clones; 80% to 90% occur once, and the top ten carry 9% to 9.5%. The sequencing used peripheral blood, collected on day 0 of AZD1222 vaccination. These receptors originate from an adult in good health.

The genes are TRBV25-1 and TRBJ1-2; D remains unclear. In germline, CDR1 is MGHDK, CDR2 SYGVNS. The CDR3 has 14 residues. V shed 1 base and J shed 0 bases, with 6 bases lying between them. CDR3 amino acids: CASSESGANYGYTF. CDR3 DNA: TGTGCCAGCAGTGAATCCGGGGCTAACTATGGCTACACCTTC.

This chain uses TRBV5-4 with TRBJ2-2, with D tentatively TRBD1 or TRBD2 (5 bases each). The CDR3 is made up of 15 amino acids. Trimming cost V 4 bases and J 4 bases, with 14 bases left between them. The germline V gene has CDR1 SGHNT and CDR2 YYREEE (reference sequence). Here the CDR3 reads CASSPSGASTGELFF. CDR3 DNA sequence: TGTGCCAGCAGCCCCTCCGGGGCGAGCACCGGGGAGCTGTTTTTT.

V usage is TRBV12-3 or TRBV12-4 and J usage is TRBJ1-6; TRBD1 matches at 7 bases. The CDR3 is made up of 13 amino acids. J was trimmed by 6 bases and V by 6 bases; bases with no gene match: 2. DNA for the CDR3: TGTGCCAGCAGCAGGGACAGTAATTCACCCCTCCACTTT. Protein sequence: CASSRDSNSPLHF.

Here the CDR3 reads CASRQGQALNSPLHF. The CDR3 DNA sequence: TGTGCCAGCAGGCAGGGACAGGCCCTCAATTCACCCCTCCACTTT. V is TRBV27 and J is TRBJ1-6; 8 bases fit TRBD1. V shed 6 bases and J 7 bases; nucleotides not matched to a gene: 8. Germline V gene lookup returns CDR1 MNHEY and CDR2 SMNVEV (reference sequence). The CDR3 is 15 residues long.

The chain uses TRBV28 and TRBJ2-7; D remains unclear. This CDR3 spans 13 amino acids. V was shortened by 7 bases and J by 6 bases, with 16 bases between the two germline ends. The germline CDR1 and CDR2 sequences are MDHEN and SYDVKM. The DNA of the CDR3 is TGTGCCAGCAACGACGGACCCGTTCGCGAGCAGTACTTC. It is translated as CASNDGPVREQYF.

This chain connects TRBV7-8 to TRBJ2-7; D not resolved. This CDR3 comprises 14 residues. Germline lookup yields CDR1 SGHVS and CDR2 FQNEAQ. V gave up 0 bases and J gave up 2 bases, with 8 bases separating them. For the CDR3, the DNA is TGTGCCAGCAGCTTAGCGAGTGGGGCCTACGAGCAGTACTTC. Amino acid sequence: CASSLASGAYEQYF.

The rearrangement links TRBV25-1 to TRBJ2-1; TRBD2 agrees at 9 bases. This CDR3 contains 13 residues. Germline V lookup: CDR1 MGHDK, CDR2 SYGVNS. Germline trimming cut 3 bases from V and 9 bases from J; bases unmatched to any gene: 3. CDR3 in DNA: TGTGCCAGCAGTGACCCACTAGCGGGTGAGCAGTTCTTC. Translating it yields CASSDPLAGEQFF. The full variable domain, its missing parts supplied by reference TRBV25-1 and TRBJ2-1, is EADIYQTPRYLVIGTGKKITLECSQTMGHDKMYWYQQDPGMELHLIHYSYGVNSTEKGDLSSESTVSRIRTEHFPLTLESARPSHTSQYLCASSDPLAGEQFFGPGTRLTVL.

The rearrangement joins TRBV4-2 to TRBJ2-7; D may be TRBD1 or TRBD2 (5 bases each). The CDR3 covers 15 residues. Germline lookup yields CDR1 LGHNA and CDR2 YNFKEQ. Trimming took off 0 bases at V and 7 bases at J, with 16 bases between the two ends. CDR3 residues: CASSQDDRPGREQYF. As DNA, the CDR3 is TGTGCCAGCAGCCAAGATGATCGTCCGGGGCGAGAGCAGTACTTC.

V is TRBV5-4 and J is TRBJ1-2; 9 nucleotides line up with TRBD1. V shed 3 bases, J shed 4 bases, and the junction held 4 bases outside the gene matches. The CDR3 consists of 14 residues. The V gene's germline CDR1 is SGHNT and CDR2 YYREEE (reference sequence). The CDR3 sequence: CASSSDRGFYGYTF. The CDR3 nucleotides read TGTGCCAGCAGCTCGGACAGGGGATTCTATGGCTACACCTTC.

This chain uses TRBV5-5 with TRBJ1-4; D not certain. V was clipped by 2 bases and J by 7 bases, with 15 bases between them. CDR3 length: 15 amino acids. Germline V gives CDR1 SGHKS, CDR2 YYEKEE (reference sequence). CDR3 nucleotide sequence: TGTGCCAGCAGCTTATCGCACGGGGAACGTGAAAAACTGTTTTTT. Its protein product is CASSLSHGEREKLFF. The whole variable domain, remainder taken from reference TRBV5-5 and TRBJ1-4, is DAGVTQSPTHLIKTRGQQVTLRCSPISGHKSVSWYQQVLGQGPQFIFQYYEKEERGRGNFPDRFSARQFPNYSSELNVNALLLGDSALYLCASSLSHGEREKLFFGSGTQLSVL.

The chain combines TRBV29-1 with TRBJ1-2; D remains ambiguous. V was trimmed by 4 bases and J by 8 bases, leaving 17 bases between them. The CDR3 sequence is 13 residues long. CDR1 and CDR2 (germline): SQVTM, ANQGSEA. CDR3 nucleotides: TGCAGCGTTGTAATGGAGAGGCTCCGAGGCTACACCTTC. Translating it yields CSVVMERLRGYTF.

The chain is built from TRBV5-1 and TRBJ2-7; 9 bases agree with TRBD1. The V gene's germline CDR1 is SGHRS and CDR2 YFSETQ. The V gene end was trimmed by 0 bases and the J gene end by 6 bases; junction bases not matched to a gene: 10. The CDR3 consists of 16 residues. For the CDR3, the DNA is TGCGCCAGCAGCTTGGTGGAGGGACAGGGAGCCCTCGAGCAGTACTTC. Translated, it gives CASSLVEGQGALEQYF.

The DNA of the CDR3 is TGTGCCAGTAGCCGAGAGACAGGGGGCAGGCTTAGCACTGAAGCTTTCTTT. Its protein is CASSRETGGRLSTEAFF. J is TRBJ1-1 and V is TRBV19, with 10 bases that match TRBD1. The CDR3 spans 17 residues. Germline CDR1 LNHDA, CDR2 SQIVND (reference sequence). The V gene end was trimmed by 6 bases and the J gene end by 4 bases; junction bases not matched to a gene: 14.

The J gene is TRBJ1-2, the V gene TRBV7-2; TRBD1 aligns across 9 bases. Germline CDR1 and CDR2: SGHTA and FQGNSA. The CDR3 is 14 amino acids. V dropped 4 bases and J dropped 5; count of bases not matched to a gene: 5. Here the CDR3 DNA reads TGTGCCAGCAGCTCTACAGGGGGCGGGTATGGCTACACCTTC. Amino acids: CASSSTGGGYGYTF.

This clone was observed a few times. This chain connects TRBV18 to TRBJ2-7, with 10 bases lining up with TRBD2. The CDR3 has 16 amino acids. Germline CDR1 is KGHSH and CDR2 is LQKENI. Trimming at V came to 2 bases and at J to 7 bases, leaving 11 bases not matched to a gene. CDR3 nucleotide sequence: TGTGCCAGCTCACCAAGTGTAACTAGCGGGATTGGAGAGCAGTACTTC. Translating it yields CASSPSVTSGIGEQYF.

The chain employs TRBV20-1 and TRBJ1-1; TRBD1 aligns across 9 bases. This CDR3 is built from 14 residues. Per the germline V gene, CDR1 is DFQATT and CDR2 is SNEGSKA (reference sequence). The V and J ends lost 3 bases and 5 bases, in that order; junction bases with no gene match: 7. The CDR3 DNA is TGCAGTGCTAGTTACCGGGACAGGGTGACTGAAGCTTTCTTT. It yields the protein CSASYRDRVTEAFF.

V and J are TRBV5-1 and TRBJ2-2; D tentatively fits TRBD1 or TRBD2 (6 bases each). The CDR3 extends over 15 amino acids. Germline CDR1 reads SGHRS; CDR2 reads YFSETQ. The V gene lost 6 bases and the J gene lost 1 base, with 13 bases spanning the gap. The CDR3 here is CASNAGTLNTGELFF. In DNA form, the CDR3 reads TGCGCCAGCAATGCGGGGACACTGAACACCGGGGAGCTGTTTTTT.

The V call is TRBV19, the J call TRBJ1-2, with D unresolved. Germline CDR1 is LNHDA and CDR2 is SQIVND (reference sequence). The CDR3 spans 13 residues. V was shortened by 8 bases and J by 2 bases, with 12 bases between the two germline ends. CDR3 nucleotide sequence: TGTGCCAGTCACTCTGGAGGGAACTATGGCTACACCTTC. It yields the protein CASHSGGNYGYTF. Drawing the rest from reference TRBV19 and TRBJ1-2, the complete variable domain is DGGITQSPKYLFRKEGQNVTLSCEQNLNHDAMYWYRQDPGQGLRLIYYSQIVNDFQKGDIAEGYSVSREKKESFPLTVTSAQKNPTAFYLCASHSGGNYGYTFGSGTRLTVV.

V and J are TRBV19 and TRBJ1-1; 10 positions match TRBD1. The CDR3 has 17 residues. Losses at the gene ends were 5 bases for V and 0 bases for J; bases not matched to a gene: 9. Germline V gene lookup returns CDR1 LNHDA and CDR2 SQIVND (reference sequence). The CDR3 sequence: CASSARTGGGMNTEAFF. In DNA form, the CDR3 reads TGTGCCAGTAGTGCCCGGACAGGGGGGGGCATGAACACTGAAGCTTTCTTT.